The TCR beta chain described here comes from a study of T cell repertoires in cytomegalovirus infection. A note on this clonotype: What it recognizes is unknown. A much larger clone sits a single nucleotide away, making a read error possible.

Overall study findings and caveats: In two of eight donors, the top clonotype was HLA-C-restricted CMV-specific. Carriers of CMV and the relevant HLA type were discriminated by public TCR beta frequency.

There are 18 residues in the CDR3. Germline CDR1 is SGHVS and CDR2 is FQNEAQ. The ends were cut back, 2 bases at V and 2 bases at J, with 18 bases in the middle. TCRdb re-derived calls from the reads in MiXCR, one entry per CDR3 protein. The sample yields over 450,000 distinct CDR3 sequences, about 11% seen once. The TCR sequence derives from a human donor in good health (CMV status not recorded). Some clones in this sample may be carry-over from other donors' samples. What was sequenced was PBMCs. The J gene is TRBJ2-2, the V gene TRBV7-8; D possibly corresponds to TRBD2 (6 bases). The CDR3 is CASSLQTRRGLNTGELFF. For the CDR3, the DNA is TGTGCCAGCAGCTTACAAACGAGGCGGGGCCTAAACACCGGGGAGCTGTTTTTT.